The present T cell receptor beta chain was sequenced within a study of blood T cell repertoires in COVID-19. CDR3 size: 15 residues. V lost 3 bases to trimming and J lost 2 bases; unmatched junction nucleotides: 4. Per the germline V gene, CDR1 is SGHDN and CDR2 is FVKESK. In the source study's methods: Amplified reference gene primers provided the basis for estimating nucleated cell counts. The assay was immunoSEQ multiplex PCR, and TCRdb's table has in-frame clones only and misses some. The V and J calls and the clone size are those of that table, but D and trimming were determined from the DNA. The sample lists a few hundred thousand clones; around 85% were seen once.

Specimen: peripheral blood. V gene TRBV14 combines with J gene TRBJ2-1, with 7 nucleotides matching TRBD2. The sequence derives from a human donor with COVID-19, enrolled during active disease. The donor label of this sample is uncertain. The CDR3 DNA sequence: TGTGCCAGCAGCCAGACCGGGAGGACCTACAATGAGCAGTTCTTC. It yields the protein CASSQTGRTYNEQFF.